Each of the 17 T cell receptor beta chains below was sequenced from the same sample in a study of blood T cell repertoires in COVID-19. Only in-frame clones appear in the TCRdb table, and some are missing; sequencing was by immunoSEQ multiplex PCR. The sample yields approximately 210,000 clones, approximately 80% seen once. The sample taken for sequencing was peripheral blood. These receptors were obtained from a man aged 60-69 years with COVID-19, enrolled during active disease.

The rearrangement links TRBV4-1 to TRBJ1-2; TRBD1 is a possible D gene (5 bases). V lost 0 bases and J lost 2, with 10 bases in between. Germline V gene sequence: CDR1 MGHRA, CDR2 YSYEKL. The CDR3 has 15 amino acids. The CDR3 region is CASSQDGTENYGYTF. CDR3 bases: TGCGCCAGCAGCCAAGACGGGACTGAAAACTATGGCTACACCTTC.

This clone was seen only once. This sequence joins TRBV15 and TRBJ2-7; 9 nucleotides match TRBD1. This CDR3 comprises 15 residues. Losses at the gene ends were 3 bases for V and 3 bases for J; bases not matched to a gene: 6. Germline V gene data show CDR1 as LNHNV and CDR2 as YYDKDF (reference sequence). The CDR3 DNA sequence: TGTGCCACCAGCAGTACCGGGACAGGGATCTACGAGCAGTACTTC. It codes for CATSSTGTGIYEQYF.

This clone was found once. The CDR3 DNA reads as TGTGCCAGCAGCTGGGCGACAGTAACTGAAGCTTTCTTT. Protein: CASSWATVTEAFF. The rearrangement joins TRBV5-6 to TRBJ1-1, with D possibly TRBD1 on 5 matching bases. This CDR3 contains 13 residues. CDR1 and CDR2 (germline): SGHDT, YYEEEE. V shed 3 bases and J shed 5 bases, with 11 bases lying between them.

This chain links TRBV6-1 with TRBJ2-5; the match to TRBD1 covers 9 bases. Germline CDR1 reads MNHNS; CDR2 reads SASEGT. The length of the CDR3 is 15 residues. V lost 2 bases to trimming and J lost 5 bases; unmatched junction nucleotides: 6. CDR3 region: CASSEKDRGFETQYF. The CDR3 DNA follows: TGTGCCAGCAGTGAAAAGGACAGGGGATTCGAGACCCAGTACTTC.

This chain joins TRBV9 and TRBJ2-5; TRBD2 aligns across 8 bases. CDR1 and CDR2 (germline): SGDLS, YYNGEE. There are 14 residues in the CDR3. The V and J ends lost 0 bases and 5 bases, in that order; junction bases with no gene match: 3. CDR3 sequence: CASSVGAGGETQYF. The CDR3 DNA follows: TGTGCCAGCAGCGTAGGCGCGGGGGGCGAGACCCAGTACTTC.

The chain uses TRBV19 and TRBJ2-4; D not resolved. With 5 bases removed from V and 0 bases from J, the gap between germline ends came to 14 bases. The CDR3 extends over 16 amino acids. Germline loops: CDR1 LNHDA, CDR2 SQIVND (reference sequence). The CDR3 sequence: CASSGVGGLAKNIQYF. The CDR3 nucleotides read TGTGCCAGTAGTGGAGTAGGCGGTTTAGCCAAAAACATTCAGTACTTC.

This clone has only a few counts. J is TRBJ1-2 and V is TRBV7-8, with 10 positions matching TRBD1. V was clipped by 5 bases and J by 8 bases; unmatched bases: 5. The CDR3 sequence is 13 residues long. Germline V gives CDR1 SGHVS, CDR2 FQNEAQ. CDR3 loop: CASSPGQGYGYTF. CDR3 DNA sequence: TGTGCCAGCAGCCCGGGACAGGGGTACGGCTACACCTTC.

This sequence joins TRBV11-2 and TRBJ1-5; no clear D. The V gene's germline CDR1 is SGHAT and CDR2 FQNNGV. The V end lost 0 bases, the J end lost 7 bases, and 7 bases lay between the germline ends. The CDR3 covers 13 residues. CDR3 nucleotides: TGTGCCAGCAGCTTAGAAATGTTACAGCCCCAGCATTTT. Encoded protein: CASSLEMLQPQHF.

The gene calls are TRBV5-4 and TRBJ1-3; D gene unclear. This CDR3 is built from 17 residues. Trimming cost V 0 bases and J 0 bases, with 13 bases left between them. Per germline, CDR1 SGHNT and CDR2 YYREEE (reference sequence). CDR3: CASSLGDNRVSGNTIYF. CDR3 DNA sequence: TGTGCCAGCAGCTTGGGAGACAACAGAGTCTCTGGAAACACCATATATTTT.

The chain is built from TRBV27 and TRBJ2-3; possible D gene TRBD2, 6 bases. The V end was cut by 3 bases, the J end by 8 bases, with 18 bases between. Germline loops: CDR1 MNHEY, CDR2 SMNVEV (reference sequence). There are 15 residues in the CDR3. Here the CDR3 DNA reads TGTGCCAGCAGTTTTGCCCTGGGCGGGATGGGTACGCAGTATTTT. Its translation is CASSFALGGMGTQYF.

The CDR3 sequence: CASSQDGGQGVGGYTF. Here the CDR3 DNA reads TGCGCCAGCAGCCAAGATGGAGGACAGGGGGTAGGTGGCTACACCTTC. This chain links TRBV4-1 with TRBJ1-2; 10 nucleotides align to TRBD1. V shed 0 bases and J 7 bases; nucleotides not matched to a gene: 8. The germline V gene encodes CDR1 MGHRA and CDR2 YSYEKL. This CDR3 spans 16 amino acids.

The V call is TRBV12-5, the J call TRBJ2-1; 8 bases are shared with TRBD1. The V gene end was trimmed by 6 bases and the J gene end by 3 bases; junction bases not matched to a gene: 10. Germline loops: CDR1 LGHNT, CDR2 FRNRAP. CDR3 length: 16 amino acids. The CDR3 DNA sequence: TGTGCTAGTGGGTCAGGGTGGGGACAGGACTACAATGAGCAGTTCTTC. Protein sequence: CASGSGWGQDYNEQFF. Full variable domain (missing parts from reference TRBV12-5 and TRBJ2-1): DARVTQTPRHKVTEMGQEVTMRCQPILGHNTVFWYRQTMMQGLELLAYFRNRAPLDDSGMPKDRFSAEMPDATLATLKIQPSEPRDSAVYFCASGSGWGQDYNEQFFGPGTRLTVL.

The chain has TRBV7-2 and TRBJ2-1; a weak D match, TRBD2 (5 bases). The CDR3 loop spans 14 amino acids. Germline V gives CDR1 SGHTA, CDR2 FQGNSA. The V and J ends lost 1 base and 6 bases respectively, with 10 bases between them. DNA for the CDR3: TGTGCCAGCAGCTTAGTGGACTTAGGCAATGAGCAGTTCTTC. Its translation: CASSLVDLGNEQFF.

The genes are TRBV4-1 and TRBJ2-1, with 11 bases that match TRBD2. V trimming: 1 base; J trimming: 9 bases; junction bases outside the gene matches: 5. Per the germline V gene, CDR1 is MGHRA and CDR2 is YSYEKL. CDR3 length: 15 residues. DNA for the CDR3: TGCGCCAGCAGCCAAGGGACTAGCGGGTACGGTGAGCAGTTCTTC. Translated: CASSQGTSGYGEQFF.

Only a few counts were recorded for this clone. The chain carries TRBV27 and TRBJ2-1; D might be TRBD2 (5 bases). CDR3 size: 12 residues. The V gene's germline CDR1 is MNHEY and CDR2 SMNVEV (reference sequence). Between the trimmed V and J ends, which lost 6 bases and 9 bases, there was a span of 12 bases. CDR3 loop: CASSPRVGEQFF. CDR3 in DNA: TGTGCCAGCAGCCCGCGGGTTGGTGAGCAGTTCTTC.

The rearrangement uses TRBV29-1 and TRBJ1-1; D ambiguous. Germline V lookup: CDR1 SQVTM, CDR2 ANQGSEA. This CDR3 contains 14 residues. The V end lost 1 base, the J end lost 0 bases, and 9 bases lay between the germline ends. The CDR3 here is CSVEGGIMNTEAFF. The CDR3 DNA follows: TGCAGCGTTGAAGGCGGGATCATGAACACTGAAGCTTTCTTT. The complete variable domain, with remaining parts taken from reference TRBV29-1 and TRBJ1-1, reads SAVISQKPSRDICQRGTSLTIQCQVDSQVTMMFWYRQQPGQSLTLIATANQGSEATYESGFVIDKFPISRPNLTFSTLTVSNMSPEDSSIYLCSVEGGIMNTEAFFGQGTRLTVV.

The rearrangement links TRBV5-6 to TRBJ1-6; TRBD1 aligns across 10 bases. From germline, CDR1 is SGHDT and CDR2 YYEEEE. This CDR3 has 14 amino acids. V gave up 4 bases and J gave up 9 bases; unmatched junction bases: 4. The CDR3 nucleotides read TGTGCCAGCAGCCGACAGGGGGCTTCTTCACCCCTCCACTTT. As protein: CASSRQGASSPLHF.